What follows describes a single T cell receptor beta chain. The source of the sample is a study of blood T cell repertoires in COVID-19. Study processing details: Amplification of reference gene primers provided the estimated nucleated cell counts. The protocol was immunoSEQ multiplex PCR, while the TCRdb copy is restricted to in-frame clones and leaves out a portion. The DNA was the basis for D and trimming; V, J and clone size are from that table. The sample lists 250,000 to 300,000 clones, roughly 84% occurring once. Germline CDR1 and CDR2: MNHEY and SMNVEV (reference sequence). This CDR3 is 15 amino acids long. V was clipped by 4 bases and J by 8 bases; unmatched bases: 6.

The rearrangement links TRBV27 to TRBJ1-6; 9 bases line up with TRBD1. The specimen was peripheral blood. The clonotype originates from a man aged 55 to 69 with acute or convalescent COVID-19. The DNA for the CDR3 is TGTGCCAGCAGTTGGGGGGGACAGGGATATTCACCCCTCCACTTT. The encoded protein is CASSWGGQGYSPLHF.